The clone carrying this T cell receptor beta chain showed up just a few times. Its antigen remains unidentified. TCRdb used MiXCR to reprocess the 5' RACE reads, holding one entry per CDR3 protein. The sample carries just under 600,000 distinct CDR3 sequences, about 14% recorded once. The germline V gene has CDR1 LGHDT and CDR2 YNNKEL (reference sequence). CDR3 length: 14 residues. Trimming took off 2 bases at V and 6 bases at J, with 14 bases between the two ends. This sample was taken from a study of T cells after yellow fever vaccination. General study findings and limits: The booster saw the reappearance of most primary-vaccination clones (approximately 96% CD4, roughly 87% CD8).

This TCR derives from a man aged 25-45 years who received the YFV17D yellow fever vaccine. Sequencing used PBMCs, obtained on the day of the yellow fever booster vaccination. This chain connects TRBV3-1 to TRBJ2-7, with D perhaps TRBD2 (7 bases). The CDR3 region is CASSQFGGLGEQYF. CDR3 coding DNA: TGTGCCAGCAGCCAATTCGGGGGGCTCGGCGAGCAGTACTTC.